The 26 T cell receptor beta chains listed next were all sequenced from one sample in a study of blood T cell repertoires in COVID-19. The assay was immunoSEQ multiplex PCR, and TCRdb's table has in-frame clones only and misses some. The data show fewer than 350,000 clones, with approximately 91% seen just once and approximately 8.8% held by the top ten. Sequences were obtained from peripheral blood. The receptor set was obtained from a man aged 18 to 30 with active or convalescent COVID-19.

V usage is TRBV12-3 or TRBV12-4 and J usage is TRBJ1-1; no clear D. The CDR3 contains 13 residues. Trimming shortened V by 1 base and J by 4 bases, and 7 bases separated the two germline ends. Here the CDR3 DNA reads TGTGCCAGCAGTTTAGAGGGAGCCACTGAAGCTTTCTTT. The encoded protein is CASSLEGATEAFF.

This sequence joins TRBV10-3 and TRBJ2-1, with 12 bases fitting TRBD2. The CDR3 covers 16 residues. CDR1 is ENHRY and CDR2 is SYGVKD in the germline V gene. Trimming took 5 bases from V and 4 from J; bases not matched to a gene: 6. The CDR3 nucleotides read TGTGCCATCAGTCTAGGGGGGACTAGCGGGTACAATGAGCAGTTCTTC. Its protein product is CAISLGGTSGYNEQFF.

V and J are TRBV3-1 (or the pseudogene TRBV3-2) and TRBJ2-2; unclear D gene. The ends were cut back, 1 base at V and 6 bases at J, with 6 bases in the middle. Looked up from germline, CDR1 is LGHDT and CDR2 is YNNKEL (reference sequence). CDR3 size: 13 residues. The CDR3 protein is CASSQASAGELFF. CDR3 DNA sequence: TGTGCCAGCAGCCAAGCTTCGGCCGGGGAGCTGTTTTTT.

The J gene is TRBJ1-1, the V gene TRBV19, with 8 bases that match TRBD1. V trimming: 5 bases; J trimming: 1 base; junction bases outside the gene matches: 9. Germline V gene sequence: CDR1 LNHDA, CDR2 SQIVND (reference sequence). The CDR3 runs to 16 residues. The CDR3 DNA reads as TGTGCCAGTAGTCCCTGGACAGGGAGGGAGAACACTGAAGCTTTCTTT. This codes for CASSPWTGRENTEAFF.

This chain uses TRBV9 with TRBJ1-5; D ambiguous. The CDR3 covers 15 residues. V gave up 3 bases and J gave up 1 base, with 11 bases separating them. Per germline, CDR1 SGDLS and CDR2 YYNGEE. In DNA, the CDR3 is TGTGCCAGCAGCGGTGGAGATGGAAGCAATCAGCCCCAGCATTTT. This sequence encodes CASSGGDGSNQPQHF.

The CDR3 nucleotides read TGTGCCAGCGGGACAGGGTTGGGCTACACCTTC. Its translation is CASGTGLGYTF. The chain carries TRBV6-5 and TRBJ1-2; 9 positions agree with TRBD1. The CDR3 runs to 11 residues. V was pared by 8 bases and J by 8 bases, with 3 bases of the junction left unmatched. The germline gives CDR1 MNHEY, CDR2 SVGAGI.

The chain couples TRBV5-4 to TRBJ2-1; 9 bases agree with TRBD2. Trimming cost V 2 bases and J 7 bases; bases outside gene matches: 7. CDR1 is SGHNT, CDR2 YYREEE, per germline (reference sequence). This CDR3 has 15 amino acids. CDR3 in DNA: TGTGCCAGCAGCTTCGCGGGGGGGCCGAAAAATGAGCAGTTCTTC. Translated, it gives CASSFAGGPKNEQFF. Complete variable domain (other parts from reference TRBV5-4 and TRBJ2-1): ETGVTQSPTHLIKTRGQQVTLRCSSQSGHNTVSWYQQALGQGPQFIFQYYREEENGRGNFPPRFSGLQFPNYSSELNVNALELDDSALYLCASSFAGGPKNEQFFGPGTRLTVL.

V gene TRBV7-6 combines with J gene TRBJ1-4; D possibly corresponds to TRBD1 (6 bases). From germline, CDR1 is SGHVS and CDR2 FNYEAQ. Trimming took 5 bases from V and 4 from J, leaving 11 bases between them. The CDR3 consists of 14 residues. The CDR3 sequence: CASSRRGGNEKLFF. CDR3 nucleotide sequence: TGTGCCAGCAGCAGGAGGGGGGGTAATGAAAAACTGTTTTTT.

The chain combines TRBV11-2 with TRBJ1-2; D is unresolved. Trimming shortened V by 2 bases and J by 4 bases, and 11 bases separated the two germline ends. Germline values: CDR1 SGHAT, CDR2 FQNNGV. The CDR3 sequence is 14 residues long. The CDR3 bases are TGTGCCAGCAGCTTAACCCAGGTGGGCTATGGCTACACCTTC. The encoded protein is CASSLTQVGYGYTF. The variable domain in full, with the rest retrieved from reference TRBV11-2 and TRBJ1-2, is EAGVAQSPRYKIIEKRQSVAFWCNPISGHATLYWYQQILGQGPKLLIQFQNNGVVDDSQLPKDRFSAERLKGVDSTLKIQPAKLEDSAVYLCASSLTQVGYGYTFGSGTRLTVV.

The chain couples TRBV11-2 to TRBJ2-7; possibly TRBD2 for D (5 bases). V lost 2 bases and J 0 bases, leaving 8 bases between the germline ends. The germline V gene has CDR1 SGHAT and CDR2 FQNNGV. This CDR3 comprises 14 residues. This CDR3 is CASSLIRDSYEQYF. DNA for the CDR3: TGTGCCAGCAGCTTAATTCGGGACTCCTACGAGCAGTACTTC.

V is TRBV5-1 and J is TRBJ2-7; TRBD1 is a possible D gene (6 bases). V was pared by 7 bases and J by 0 bases, with 14 bases between. The length of the CDR3 is 14 residues. Germline V gene lookup returns CDR1 SGHRS and CDR2 YFSETQ. CDR3 DNA sequence: TGCGCCAGCCGCCCGGACAGCAGCTCCTACGAGCAGTACTTC. Its protein product is CASRPDSSSYEQYF. Together with reference TRBV5-1 and TRBJ2-7, the CDR3 gives the full variable domain: KAGVTQTPRYLIKTRGQQVTLSCSPISGHRSVSWYQQTPGQGLQFLFEYFSETQRNKGNFPGRFSGRQFSNSRSEMNVSTLELGDSALYLCASRPDSSSYEQYFGPGTRLTVT.

The J gene is TRBJ2-4, the V gene TRBV6-2 or TRBV6-3, with a possible D match to TRBD1 (6 bases). The CDR3 totals 17 residues. Deletions cut 4 bases from V and 1 base from J, with 17 bases between. Germline CDR1 MNHEY, CDR2 SVGEGT. The CDR3 DNA reads as TGTGCCAGCAGTTCCTACAGGGCTATTGTGGCCAAAAACATTCAGTACTTC. Its translation is CASSSYRAIVAKNIQYF.

J is TRBJ1-6 and V is TRBV27, with D perhaps TRBD1 (5 bases). The germline V gene encodes CDR1 MNHEY and CDR2 SMNVEV (reference sequence). V was trimmed by 7 bases and J by 9 bases, leaving 10 bases between them. This CDR3 has 12 amino acids. CDR3 amino acids: CASKQGGSPLHF. As DNA, the CDR3 is TGTGCCAGCAAGCAGGGTGGTTCACCCCTCCACTTT.

The V call is TRBV2, the J call TRBJ2-7; TRBD1 might be the D (6 bases). V lost 8 bases, J lost 4 bases, and 9 bases lay in between. Germline-derived CDR1 and CDR2 are SNHLY and FYNNEI. CDR3 length: 11 amino acids. The CDR3 DNA is TGTGCCAGCCTTACAGGGTACGAGCAGTACTTC. It yields the protein CASLTGYEQYF.

The V gene is TRBV6-5, the J gene TRBJ1-1; 10 nucleotides align to TRBD1. The trim removed 6 bases at V and 4 bases at J, leaving 2 bases unmatched. Germline lookup yields CDR1 MNHEY and CDR2 SVGAGI. CDR3 length: 13 amino acids. CDR3 sequence reads: CASSRTGGTEAFF. DNA of the CDR3: TGTGCCAGCAGCAGGACAGGGGGCACTGAAGCTTTCTTT.

The chain has TRBV6-2 or TRBV6-3 and TRBJ1-1; D gene unclear. There are 15 residues in the CDR3. Germline-derived CDR1 and CDR2 are MNHEY and SVGEGT. V was cut by 2 bases and J by 0 bases, with 10 bases left in between. CDR3 sequence reads: CASSYAGSLNTEAFF. The CDR3 nucleotides read TGTGCCAGCAGTTACGCGGGCAGCCTGAACACTGAAGCTTTCTTT.

This chain uses TRBV21-1 with TRBJ2-2; the table calls TRBD1, which could not be checked here. TRBV21-1 is a pseudogene segment. The CDR3 sequence is 14 residues long. CDR3 loop: CASSNRKNTGELFF. Written as DNA, the CDR3 is TGTGCCAGCAGTAACAGGAAGAACACCGGGGAGCTGTTTTTT.

This chain joins TRBV27 and TRBJ1-5; unclear D gene. V was cut by 2 bases and J by 9 bases, with 11 bases left in between. The CDR3 length is 13 residues. Germline values: CDR1 MNHEY, CDR2 SMNVEV (reference sequence). The CDR3 nucleotides read TGTGCCAGCAGTTTAGGTCGCTCGGGGCCCCAGCATTTT. Translation: CASSLGRSGPQHF.

The chain couples TRBV12-3 or TRBV12-4 to TRBJ2-5; maybe TRBD2 (5 bases). The CDR3 length is 13 residues. The V and J ends lost 3 bases and 4 bases respectively, with 9 bases between them. DNA of the CDR3: TGTGCCAGCAGTTTGATAAGCGGAGAGACCCAGTACTTC. Protein product: CASSLISGETQYF.

This chain links TRBV27 with TRBJ2-7, with no clear D. Per germline, CDR1 MNHEY and CDR2 SMNVEV (reference sequence). The CDR3 contains 14 residues. Trimming left V 0 bases short and J 3 bases short, with 9 bases between. CDR3 residues: CASSLSPGGYEQYF. The CDR3 DNA reads TGTGCCAGCAGTTTATCCCCAGGTGGCTACGAGCAGTACTTC.

The chain employs TRBV5-1 and TRBJ1-3; possibly TRBD1 for D (5 bases). Trimming removed 5 bases from V and 6 bases from J, with 15 bases in between. This CDR3 has 14 residues. CDR1 and CDR2 from the germline V gene are SGHRS and YFSETQ. The CDR3: CASRPTGGLNTIYF. DNA for the CDR3: TGCGCCAGCAGGCCCACGGGGGGGTTAAACACCATATATTTT.

This chain connects TRBV12-5 to TRBJ2-7; 7 positions match TRBD2. The V and J ends lost 0 bases and 2 bases, in that order; junction bases with no gene match: 7. The germline gives CDR1 LGHNT, CDR2 FRNRAP. This CDR3 is built from 16 residues. The CDR3: CASGLVGTKGAYEQYF. The CDR3 DNA sequence: TGTGCTAGTGGTTTGGTCGGGACTAAAGGGGCCTACGAGCAGTACTTC.

Of note for this clone: The junction shows a germline mismatch at one end, possibly a read error. CDR3 in DNA: TGTGCCAGCACGACCGGGACTAGCAACAACGGGGAGCTGTTTTTT. It is translated as CASTTGTSNNGELFF. The genes are TRBV2 and TRBJ2-2, with 9 bases fitting TRBD2. CDR1 is SNHLY, CDR2 FYNNEI, per germline. The CDR3 runs to 15 residues.

The chain carries TRBV12-3 or TRBV12-4 and TRBJ1-2, with TRBD1 matching over 7 bases. J gave up 3 bases and V 5 bases, and 3 bases lay outside the gene matches. This CDR3 contains 13 residues. The CDR3 DNA sequence: TGTGCCAGCAGTATTACAGGGGACTATGGCTACACCTTC. Encoded protein: CASSITGDYGYTF.

The chain has TRBV12-3 or TRBV12-4 and TRBJ1-2; no clear D. Trimming shortened V by 8 bases and J by 2 bases, and 9 bases separated the two germline ends. This CDR3 contains 12 residues. In DNA, the CDR3 is TGTGCCAGCCTTGAGGAAAACTATGGCTACACCTTC. It yields the protein CASLEENYGYTF.

The CDR3 sequence: CASSSGPSGANVLTF. CDR3 DNA sequence: TGTGCCAGCAGTTCAGGGCCCTCTGGGGCCAACGTCCTGACTTTC. This chain connects TRBV2 to TRBJ2-6; possible D gene TRBD1, 5 bases. Germline loops: CDR1 SNHLY, CDR2 FYNNEI. This CDR3 region has 15 residues. With 5 bases removed from V and 0 bases from J, the gap between germline ends came to 8 bases.